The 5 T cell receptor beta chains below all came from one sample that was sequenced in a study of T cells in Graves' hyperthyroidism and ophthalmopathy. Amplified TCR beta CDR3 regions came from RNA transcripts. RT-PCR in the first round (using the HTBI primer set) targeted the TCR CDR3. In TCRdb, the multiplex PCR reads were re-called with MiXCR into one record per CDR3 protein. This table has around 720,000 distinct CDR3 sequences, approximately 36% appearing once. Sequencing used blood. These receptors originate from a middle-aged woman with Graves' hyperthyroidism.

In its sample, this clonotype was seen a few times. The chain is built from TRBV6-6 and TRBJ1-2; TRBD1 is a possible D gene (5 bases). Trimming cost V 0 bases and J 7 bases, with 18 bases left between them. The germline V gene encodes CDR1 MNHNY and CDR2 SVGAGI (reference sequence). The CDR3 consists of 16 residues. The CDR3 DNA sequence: TGTGCCAGCAGTTACTCTAATAGGGACCTTGGCTGTGGCTACACCTTC. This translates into CASSYSNRDLGCGYTF.

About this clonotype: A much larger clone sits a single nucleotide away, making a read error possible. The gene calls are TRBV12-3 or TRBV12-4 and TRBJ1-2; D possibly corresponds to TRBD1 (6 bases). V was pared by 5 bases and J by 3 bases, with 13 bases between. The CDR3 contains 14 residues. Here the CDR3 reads CASSARGRDYGYTF. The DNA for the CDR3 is TGTGCCAGCAGTGCCAGGGGACGAGACTATGGCTACACCTTC.

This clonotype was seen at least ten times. DNA of the CDR3: TGTGCCAGCAGTGTTCAAGAGACCCAGTACTTC. Protein sequence: CASSVQETQYF. This chain joins TRBV7-2 and TRBJ2-5; D remains unclear. Per germline, CDR1 SGHTA and CDR2 FQGNSA. This CDR3 is 11 amino acids long. Trimming shortened V by 6 bases and J by 2 bases, and 4 bases separated the two germline ends.

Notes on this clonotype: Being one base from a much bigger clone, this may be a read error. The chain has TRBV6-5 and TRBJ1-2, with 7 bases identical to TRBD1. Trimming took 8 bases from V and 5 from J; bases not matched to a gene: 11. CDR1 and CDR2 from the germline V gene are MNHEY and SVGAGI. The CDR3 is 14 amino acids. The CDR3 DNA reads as TGTGCCAGCGGCGAGACAGGGAGGAGTTATGGCTACACCTTC. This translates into CASGETGRSYGYTF.

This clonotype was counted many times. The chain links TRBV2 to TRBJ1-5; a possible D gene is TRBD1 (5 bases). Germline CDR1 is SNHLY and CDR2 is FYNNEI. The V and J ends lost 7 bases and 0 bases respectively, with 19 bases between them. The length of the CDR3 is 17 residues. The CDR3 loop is CASTKRNLDSSNQPQHF. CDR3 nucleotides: TGTGCCAGCACAAAAAGGAACCTAGACAGTAGCAATCAGCCCCAGCATTTT.